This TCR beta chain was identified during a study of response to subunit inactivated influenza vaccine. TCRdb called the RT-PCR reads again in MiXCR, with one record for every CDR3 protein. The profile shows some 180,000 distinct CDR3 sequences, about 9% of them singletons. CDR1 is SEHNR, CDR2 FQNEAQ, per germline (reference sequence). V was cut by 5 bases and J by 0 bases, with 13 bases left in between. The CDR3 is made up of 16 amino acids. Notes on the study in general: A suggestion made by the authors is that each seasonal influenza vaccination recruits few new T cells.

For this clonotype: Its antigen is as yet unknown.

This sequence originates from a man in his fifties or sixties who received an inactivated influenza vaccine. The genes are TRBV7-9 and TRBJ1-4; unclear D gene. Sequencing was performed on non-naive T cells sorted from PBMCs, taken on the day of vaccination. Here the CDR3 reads CASSARSGTTNEKLFF. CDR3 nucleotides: TGTGCCAGCAGCGCCCGGTCTGGTACAACTAATGAAAAACTGTTTTTT.